One and the same sample provided the 7 T cell receptor beta chains below, sequenced in a study of cytomegalovirus exposure and HLA in healthy donors. Both 60 Vbeta primers and 13 Jbeta primers went into the PCR. Repertoires were generated with immunoSEQ multiplex PCR, while TCRdb's copy carries only in-frame clones and drops some. The sample lists more than 80,000 clones, 69% occurring once. The sample consisted of PBMCs. The receptors originated from a man between 45 and 60 years old in good health and CMV-seronegative.

The V gene is TRBV7-3, the J gene TRBJ1-1; 7 positions match TRBD1. The germline V gene has CDR1 SGHTA and CDR2 FQGTGA. The CDR3 extends over 14 amino acids. Losses at the gene ends were 5 bases for V and 4 bases for J; bases not matched to a gene: 7. In DNA, the CDR3 is TGTGCCAGCAGCCCCCAGGGGGTCGGCACTGAAGCTTTCTTT. Translation: CASSPQGVGTEAFF. The variable domain in full, completed from reference TRBV7-3 and TRBJ1-1, reads GAGVSQTPSNKVTEKGKYVELRCDPISGHTALYWYRQSLGQGPEFLIYFQGTGAADDSGLPNDRFFAVRPEGSVSTLKIQRTERGDSAVYLCASSPQGVGTEAFFGQGTRLTVV.

The rearrangement joins TRBV4-3 to TRBJ2-1; 9 bases are shared with TRBD2. This CDR3 comprises 17 residues. CDR1 and CDR2 (germline): LGHNA, YSLEER. J was trimmed by 6 bases and V by 0 bases; bases with no gene match: 9. The CDR3 sequence is CASSQDIGLAGVNEQFF. The DNA of the CDR3 is TGCGCCAGCAGCCAAGATATTGGGTTAGCGGGAGTCAATGAGCAGTTCTTC.

The V gene is TRBV7-9, the J gene TRBJ2-5; 8 bases map to TRBD1. Trimming removed 1 base from V and 1 base from J; junction bases left unmatched: 2. This CDR3 has 15 residues. Germline lookup yields CDR1 SEHNR and CDR2 FQNEAQ (reference sequence). The CDR3 reads CASSLGQGTQETQYF. The CDR3 nucleotides are TGTGCCAGCAGCTTAGGACAGGGGACCCAAGAGACCCAGTACTTC.

V is TRBV5-1 and J is TRBJ2-5; 11 bases match TRBD2. The CDR3 is made up of 15 amino acids. Germline assignment: CDR1 SGHRS and CDR2 YFSETQ. With V trimmed by 4 bases and J by 5 bases, 7 bases remained unmatched. The DNA for the CDR3 is TGCGCCAGCAGCCCGGGACTAGCGGAGCGGGAGACCCAGTACTTC. This encodes CASSPGLAERETQYF.

The chain recombines TRBV9 with TRBJ2-1; no reliable D call. Germline V gene data show CDR1 as SGDLS and CDR2 as YYNGEE. The V and J ends lost 0 bases and 8 bases respectively, with 12 bases between them. CDR3 length: 14 residues. The CDR3 region is CASSVVGLAYEQFF. The CDR3 nucleotides are TGTGCCAGCAGCGTAGTCGGATTAGCCTATGAGCAGTTCTTC.

The chain links TRBV5-1 to TRBJ2-5; tentatively, D is TRBD2 (5 bases). The CDR3 extends over 13 amino acids. The V and J ends lost 0 bases and 7 bases respectively, with 10 bases between them. Looked up from germline, CDR1 is SGHRS and CDR2 is YFSETQ. CDR3 sequence reads: CASSLEAEGTQYF. The CDR3, as DNA: TGCGCCAGCAGCTTGGAGGCCGAGGGGACCCAGTACTTC. The whole variable domain, filled in from reference TRBV5-1 and TRBJ2-5, reads KAGVTQTPRYLIKTRGQQVTLSCSPISGHRSVSWYQQTPGQGLQFLFEYFSETQRNKGNFPGRFSGRQFSNSRSEMNVSTLELGDSALYLCASSLEAEGTQYFGPGTRLLVL.

The chain is built from TRBV7-9 and TRBJ2-5, with a weak D call TRBD2 (5 bases). The germline V gene has CDR1 SEHNR and CDR2 FQNEAQ (reference sequence). The CDR3 runs 14 residues. The V end lost 6 bases, the J end lost 5 bases, and 16 bases lay between the germline ends. The CDR3 reads CASSSGISGETQYF. The DNA of the CDR3 is TGTGCCAGCAGTTCGGGCATAAGCGGTGAGACCCAGTACTTC.